The 14 T cell receptor beta chains reported below all come from one sample, sequenced in a study of neoadjuvant nivolumab and ipilimumab in lung cancer. Only in-frame clones appear in the TCRdb table, and some are missing; sequencing was by immunoSEQ multiplex PCR. Among 15,000 to 20,000 clones listed, around 79% were seen once. The source was tumor tissue, collected after neoadjuvant nivolumab, alone or with ipilimumab, at or shortly before surgery. The receptors were gathered from an adult with non-small cell lung cancer.

The rearrangement links TRBV2 to TRBJ2-7; D could derive from TRBD1 or TRBD2 (6 bases each). The length of the CDR3 is 12 residues. V was clipped by 10 bases and J by 4 bases, with 14 bases between them. Looked up from germline, CDR1 is SNHLY and CDR2 is FYNNEI. The CDR3 sequence is CANLGGPYEQYF. The CDR3 bases are TGTGCCAACCTCGGGGGCCCTTACGAGCAGTACTTC. Full variable domain (missing parts from reference TRBV2 and TRBJ2-7): EPEVTQTPSHQVTQMGQEVILRCVPISNHLYFYWYRQILGQKVEFLVSFYNNEISEKSEIFDDQFSVERPDGSNFTLKIRSTKLEDSAMYFCANLGGPYEQYFGPGTRLTVT.

V usage is TRBV30 and J usage is TRBJ1-5; 7 bases agree with TRBD1. This CDR3 is 19 amino acids long. Germline V gene data show CDR1 as GTSNPN and CDR2 as SVGIG (reference sequence). The trim removed 2 bases at V and 0 bases at J, leaving 16 bases unmatched. The CDR3 protein is CAWSRGTARWGDSNQPQHF. The CDR3 bases are TGTGCCTGGAGTCGCGGGACAGCCCGATGGGGAGATAGCAATCAGCCCCAGCATTTT.

This clone was observed once. The chain couples TRBV29-1 to TRBJ1-2; perhaps TRBD1 as D (6 bases). The germline CDR1 and CDR2 sequences are SQVTM and ANQGSEA. The CDR3 extends over 14 amino acids. Trimming removed 6 bases at V and 0 bases at J, with 14 bases between. The CDR3 nucleotides are TGCAGCGTGGCAAGACAGGATGCTAACTATGGCTACACCTTC. Encoded protein: CSVARQDANYGYTF.

This clone was seen more than once but under ten times. The chain has TRBV4-3 and TRBJ1-1; unclear D gene. The CDR3 sequence is 16 residues long. Germline V gives CDR1 LGHNA, CDR2 YSLEER. V lost 3 bases and J lost 8, with 22 bases in between. CDR3 coding DNA: TGCGCCAGCAGCCAGCGGGCCACGGTTGGTCTCTGGGAAGCTTTCTTT. Its translation: CASSQRATVGLWEAFF.

This clone was recorded a few times. The gene calls are TRBV6-5 and TRBJ2-2; D is perhaps TRBD1 (6 bases). Germline V gene sequence: CDR1 MNHEY, CDR2 SVGAGI. This CDR3 contains 15 residues. With 2 bases removed from V and 6 bases from J, the gap between germline ends came to 13 bases. This CDR3 reads CASSYHRQGSGELFF. As DNA, the CDR3 is TGTGCCAGCAGTTACCACAGGCAGGGGTCCGGGGAGCTGTTTTTT.

The chain joins TRBV20-1 to TRBJ1-1; no definite D call. The CDR3 is 11 residues long. The germline gives CDR1 DFQATT, CDR2 SNEGSKA (reference sequence). Between the trimmed V and J ends, which lost 3 bases and 6 bases, there was a span of 8 bases. CDR3 loop: CSASIESEAFF. The CDR3, as DNA: TGCAGTGCTAGTATTGAATCTGAAGCTTTCTTT.

The rearrangement joins TRBV7-6 to TRBJ2-3; the D is unclear. Germline CDR1 and CDR2: SGHVS and FNYEAQ. V was trimmed by 5 bases and J by 1 base, leaving 10 bases between them. The CDR3 loop spans 14 amino acids. Here the CDR3 DNA reads TGTGCCAGCAGCCCCTCTACACGCACAGATACGCAGTATTTT. Translation gives CASSPSTRTDTQYF.

This clone was detected a few times. V is TRBV7-9 and J is TRBJ2-5, with unresolved D. The V and J ends lost 2 bases and 3 bases respectively, with 7 bases between them. CDR1 is SEHNR and CDR2 is FQNEAQ in the germline V gene (reference sequence). The CDR3 sequence is 13 residues long. Here the CDR3 DNA reads TGTGCCAGCAGCTTAAGCCAGGAAGAGACCCAGTACTTC. This sequence encodes CASSLSQEETQYF.

This clone was picked up a small number of times. The sample holds other DNA sequences that translate to the same CDR3. This chain joins TRBV28 and TRBJ1-5, with no clear D. CDR1 and CDR2 from the germline V gene are MDHEN and SYDVKM. The CDR3 covers 14 residues. V was trimmed by 4 bases and J by 1 base, leaving 8 bases between them. The CDR3 here is CASSSGGSNQPQHF. DNA for the CDR3: TGTGCCAGCAGTTCCGGTGGCAGCAATCAGCCCCAGCATTTT.

The V and J genes are TRBV5-1 and TRBJ1-4, with D perhaps matching TRBD1 (5 bases). From germline, CDR1 is SGHRS and CDR2 YFSETQ. CDR3 length: 17 amino acids. V was pared by 0 bases and J by 0 bases, with 12 bases between. For the CDR3, the DNA is TGCGCCAGCAGCTTGGGACCGGGACCAGCAACTAATGAAAAACTGTTTTTT. Translating it yields CASSLGPGPATNEKLFF.

This chain uses TRBV5-4 with TRBJ2-3, with D hard to call. V lost 0 bases, J lost 2 bases, and 7 bases lay in between. The germline CDR1 and CDR2 sequences are SGHNT and YYREEE (reference sequence). This CDR3 comprises 14 residues. The CDR3 nucleotides read TGTGCCAGCAGCTTGGCCGGCTTCACAGATACGCAGTATTTT. Protein product: CASSLAGFTDTQYF.

V is TRBV5-1 and J is TRBJ1-1, with D uncertain. Trimming removed 2 bases at V and 5 bases at J, with 10 bases between. The CDR3 spans 13 residues. The germline gives CDR1 SGHRS, CDR2 YFSETQ. The CDR3 nucleotides read TGCGCCAGCAGCTTAGAGGGTTGGACTGAAGCTTTCTTT. Translated, it gives CASSLEGWTEAFF.

The CDR3 loop is CSVRGGGTAQETQYF. CDR3 DNA sequence: TGCAGCGTCCGAGGGGGGGGCACAGCTCAAGAGACCCAGTACTTC. The rearrangement links TRBV29-1 to TRBJ2-5; a weak D match, TRBD2 (7 bases). The V gene lost 6 bases and the J gene lost 2 bases, with 19 bases spanning the gap. The CDR3 is 15 amino acids. Germline loops: CDR1 SQVTM, CDR2 ANQGSEA.

This chain connects TRBV7-2 to TRBJ1-2, with D unclear. This CDR3 region has 14 residues. Trimming took 4 bases from V and 8 from J, leaving 17 bases between them. The germline gives CDR1 SGHTA, CDR2 FQGNSA. This CDR3 is CASSSIADLGGYTF. Written as DNA, the CDR3 is TGTGCCAGCAGCTCCATTGCGGACTTGGGCGGCTACACCTTC. Supplemented by reference TRBV7-2 and TRBJ1-2, the full variable domain reads GAGVSQSPSNKVTEKGKDVELRCDPISGHTALYWYRQSLGQGLEFLIYFQGNSAPDKSGLPSDRFSAERTGGSVSTLTIQRTQQEDSAVYLCASSSIADLGGYTFGSGTRLTVV.